This T cell receptor beta chain was captured in a study of monozygotic twins with inflammatory bowel disease. Germline CDR1 and CDR2: SGHRS and YFSETQ. The CDR3 consists of 19 residues. TCRdb reprocessed the 5' RACE reads and keeps a single row for each CDR3 protein, giving no DNA. This sample's table reports around 380,000 distinct CDR3 sequences. Sequences were obtained from blood. The clonotype comes from a human donor with ulcerative colitis or Crohn's disease, or a healthy co-twin of an affected twin (not recorded which). The rearrangement uses TRBV5-1 and TRBJ1-1; the D call from TCRdb, TRBD1, cannot be confirmed without DNA. The CDR3 reads CASSLLPAGTASMNTEAFF.